This TCR beta chain emerged from a study of blood T cell repertoires in COVID-19. Some clones are missing from TCRdb's copy, which holds only in-frame ones; the method was immunoSEQ multiplex PCR. In the table there are 200,000 to 300,000 clones, roughly 86% of which are singletons. CDR1 MNHNY and CDR2 SVGAGI come from the germline V gene (reference sequence). Unmatched junction bases numbered 12, after V lost 7 bases and J lost 9 bases. This CDR3 contains 15 residues. This chain links TRBV6-6 with TRBJ1-5; TRBD1 agrees at 10 bases. The clonotype comes from an elderly man with acute or convalescent COVID-19. The specimen was peripheral blood. The CDR3 DNA follows: TGTGCCAGCACCCTAGGGAGGACAGGGGGTTCGCCCCAGCATTTT. Protein: CASTLGRTGGSPQHF.